Below are 24 T cell receptor beta chains sequenced from a single sample in a study of blood T cell repertoires in COVID-19. Some clones are missing from TCRdb's copy, which holds only in-frame ones; the method was immunoSEQ multiplex PCR. This table has about 97,000 clones, about 87% appearing once. Source material: peripheral blood. Receptor source: a human donor in a cohort sampled during active COVID-19.

The V and J genes are TRBV2 and TRBJ2-3; D gene unclear. Germline lookup yields CDR1 SNHLY and CDR2 FYNNEI. Trimming left V 11 bases short and J 6 bases short, with 21 bases between. The CDR3 consists of 14 residues. CDR3 sequence (DNA): TGTGCCGGATCTAAGACACAAGCCTTGGATACGCAGTATTTT. This gives the protein CAGSKTQALDTQYF.

This sequence joins TRBV3-1 (or the pseudogene TRBV3-2) and TRBJ2-1; D not resolved. The V end was cut by 2 bases, the J end by 6 bases, with 5 bases between. This CDR3 is 12 amino acids long. The germline CDR1 and CDR2 sequences are LGHDT and YNNKEL (reference sequence). The CDR3 nucleotides read TGTGCCAGCAGCCAATCTCCCAATGAGCAGTTCTTC. Protein product: CASSQSPNEQFF.

The chain joins TRBV6-1 to TRBJ2-5; 12 bases line up with TRBD2. The V and J ends lost 3 bases and 2 bases, in that order; junction bases with no gene match: 10. This CDR3 comprises 18 residues. CDR1 is MNHNS and CDR2 is SASEGT in the germline V gene. This CDR3 reads CASSDLKLAGGWQETQYF. In nucleotides, the CDR3 is TGTGCCAGCAGTGATCTCAAACTAGCGGGAGGTTGGCAAGAGACCCAGTACTTC.

This clone has a handful of counts. This chain joins TRBV7-9 and TRBJ2-1; 7 nucleotides match TRBD1. Germline-derived CDR1 and CDR2 are SEHNR and FQNEAQ (reference sequence). Germline trimming cut 5 bases from V and 9 bases from J; bases unmatched to any gene: 4. The CDR3 loop spans 12 amino acids. CDR3 coding DNA: TGTGCCAGCAGCCCGGCAGGGGGTGAGCAGTTCTTC. It is translated as CASSPAGGEQFF.

The J gene is TRBJ2-7, the V gene TRBV19; D is undetermined. The CDR3 runs 13 residues. Trimming removed 7 bases at V and 0 bases at J, with 10 bases between. The V gene's germline CDR1 is LNHDA and CDR2 SQIVND (reference sequence). CDR3 loop: CASTSTDSYEQYF. The CDR3 DNA reads as TGTGCCAGTACCTCGACTGACTCCTACGAGCAGTACTTC.

The J gene is TRBJ2-7, the V gene TRBV28; 11 bases align to TRBD2. Trimming at V came to 7 bases and at J to 6 bases, leaving 11 bases not matched to a gene. The CDR3 runs to 15 residues. CDR1 and CDR2 from the germline V gene are MDHEN and SYDVKM. The CDR3 loop is CASTPGVAGGLEQYF. CDR3 nucleotides: TGTGCCAGCACCCCGGGGGTAGCGGGAGGGCTCGAGCAGTACTTC.

The rearrangement joins TRBV6-2 or TRBV6-3 to TRBJ1-1; no reliable D call. The CDR3 totals 15 residues. V lost 7 bases to trimming and J lost 1 base, with 16 bases between them. CDR1 and CDR2 (germline): MNHEY, SVGEGT. CDR3 amino acids: CASTYRGLSNTEAFF. In DNA, the CDR3 is TGTGCCAGCACTTATAGAGGTTTATCGAACACTGAAGCTTTCTTT.

V is TRBV3-1 (or the pseudogene TRBV3-2) and J is TRBJ2-7; 9 bases are shared with TRBD2. Per germline, CDR1 LGHDT and CDR2 YNNKEL (reference sequence). The CDR3 runs 15 residues. J was trimmed by 5 bases and V by 2 bases; bases with no gene match: 7. CDR3 DNA sequence: TGTGCCAGCAGCCAACGGCTAGCGGGGAACCACGAGCAGTACTTC. This sequence encodes CASSQRLAGNHEQYF.

The V and J genes are TRBV4-1 and TRBJ2-2; the D is unclear. V was trimmed by 4 bases and J by 0 bases, leaving 9 bases between them. Germline V CDR1 and CDR2: MGHRA, YSYEKL. The CDR3 is made up of 15 amino acids. The chain's CDR3 is CASSLTEANTGELFF. The CDR3 region has the DNA TGCGCCAGCAGCCTAACCGAGGCGAACACCGGGGAGCTGTTTTTT.

This sequence joins TRBV23-1 and TRBJ1-1; 7 bases line up with TRBD1. TRBV23-1 belongs to the ORF category, with a function that is uncertain. The CDR3 totals 15 residues. Unmatched junction bases numbered 6, after V lost 4 bases and J lost 1 base. In nucleotides, the CDR3 is TGCGCCAGCAGTCTTAGGACAGGTGAGAACACTGAAGCTTTCTTT. This sequence encodes CASSLRTGENTEAFF.

The chain recombines TRBV7-2 with TRBJ2-5; 7 nucleotides match TRBD1. The CDR3 consists of 14 residues. CDR1 and CDR2 (germline): SGHTA, FQGNSA. Unmatched junction bases numbered 5, after V lost 5 bases and J lost 2 bases. Here the CDR3 reads CASSGDSIQETQYF. The CDR3 region has the DNA TGTGCCAGCAGCGGGGACAGTATACAAGAGACCCAGTACTTC.

The chain links TRBV27 to TRBJ2-1; TRBD2 matches at 13 bases. Germline assignment: CDR1 MNHEY and CDR2 SMNVEV (reference sequence). The CDR3 consists of 16 residues. Unmatched junction bases numbered 6, after V lost 6 bases and J lost 4 bases. The CDR3 loop reads CASSRLAGGIYNEQFF. As DNA, the CDR3 is TGTGCCAGCAGCAGACTAGCGGGGGGTATATACAATGAGCAGTTCTTC.

The chain employs TRBV27 and TRBJ1-1; the D gene is possibly TRBD1 (5 bases). The germline V gene encodes CDR1 MNHEY and CDR2 SMNVEV (reference sequence). V gave up 2 bases and J gave up 1 base, with 5 bases separating them. This CDR3 has 13 residues. The CDR3 sequence: CASSLTGNTEAFF. Written as DNA, the CDR3 is TGTGCCAGCAGTTTAACAGGGAACACTGAAGCTTTCTTT.

This chain joins TRBV5-8 and TRBJ2-1, with 8 bases matching TRBD1. Germline trimming cut 4 bases from V and 3 bases from J; bases unmatched to any gene: 9. The germline V gene encodes CDR1 SGHTS and CDR2 YDEGEE. The CDR3 is 16 amino acids. In nucleotides, the CDR3 is TGTGCCAGCAGCGGTCTCCGGGACAGGCTCTACAATGAGCAGTTCTTC. Translation: CASSGLRDRLYNEQFF.

The rearrangement uses TRBV27 and TRBJ2-3; 7 bases match TRBD2. Germline V CDR1 and CDR2: MNHEY, SMNVEV (reference sequence). J lost 1 base, V lost 3 bases, and 4 bases had no gene match. CDR3 length: 15 amino acids. CDR3 nucleotide sequence: TGTGCCAGCAGTTTTTGGCTAGCGGGCACAGATACGCAGTATTTT. It translates to CASSFWLAGTDTQYF.

The genes are TRBV7-3 and TRBJ1-2, with 11 bases lining up with TRBD1. The V gene end was trimmed by 2 bases and the J gene end by 8 bases; junction bases not matched to a gene: 4. Germline CDR1 SGHTA, CDR2 FQGTGA. This CDR3 is 14 amino acids long. CDR3 in amino acids: CASSLGQGAGGYTF. CDR3 nucleotides: TGTGCCAGCAGCTTAGGACAGGGGGCTGGAGGCTACACCTTC. Combining the CDR3 with reference TRBV7-3 and TRBJ1-2 gives the whole variable domain GAGVSQTPSNKVTEKGKYVELRCDPISGHTALYWYRQSLGQGPEFLIYFQGTGAADDSGLPNDRFFAVRPEGSVSTLKIQRTERGDSAVYLCASSLGQGAGGYTFGSGTRLTVV.

This chain joins TRBV6-5 and TRBJ2-1; D may be TRBD2 (6 bases). The CDR3 has 14 residues. The germline CDR1 and CDR2 sequences are MNHEY and SVGAGI. Deletions cut 4 bases from V and 3 bases from J, with 10 bases between. CDR3 in amino acids: CASSWGVSYNEQFF. For the CDR3, the DNA is TGTGCCAGCAGTTGGGGGGTTAGCTACAATGAGCAGTTCTTC.

The rearrangement links TRBV30 to TRBJ2-5, with D uncertain. Germline loops: CDR1 GTSNPN, CDR2 SVGIG (reference sequence). The germline V and J ends were trimmed by 2 bases and 5 bases, with 21 bases remaining between them. CDR3 length equals 16 residues. The CDR3 DNA is TGTGCCTGGAGTCCAATGTCCGCTAATTTTTTGGAGACCCAGTACTTC. It is translated as CAWSPMSANFLETQYF.

The chain links TRBV27 to TRBJ1-5; 7 nucleotides agree with TRBD1. The CDR3 length is 14 residues. CDR1 and CDR2 (germline): MNHEY, SMNVEV (reference sequence). V shed 0 bases, J shed 4 bases, and the junction held 0 bases outside the gene matches. The CDR3 region has the DNA TGTGCCAGCAGTTTATCACAGGGGAATCAGCCCCAGCATTTT. Protein sequence: CASSLSQGNQPQHF.

The V and J genes are TRBV3-1 (or the pseudogene TRBV3-2) and TRBJ2-1, with 7 bases aligning to TRBD2. With 4 bases clipped from V and 4 bases from J, the junction kept 10 bases outside the gene matches. The CDR3 totals 16 residues. Germline values: CDR1 LGHDT, CDR2 YNNKEL (reference sequence). The CDR3 DNA reads as TGTGCCAGCAGCCCAACGACTAGCTGGCAATACAATGAGCAGTTCTTC. Translating it yields CASSPTTSWQYNEQFF.

The rearrangement joins TRBV20-1 to TRBJ1-4; D may be TRBD1 (6 bases). Trimming took 5 bases from V and 8 from J, leaving 9 bases between them. The V gene's germline CDR1 is DFQATT and CDR2 SNEGSKA (reference sequence). The CDR3 is 11 amino acids. The DNA of the CDR3 is TGCAGTGCTCCGGGGGGCGAAAAACTGTTTTTT. Protein sequence: CSAPGGEKLFF.

This chain uses TRBV11-1 with TRBJ1-1; the D gene is possibly TRBD1 (6 bases). Trimming removed 5 bases from V and 10 bases from J, with 11 bases in between. In germline, CDR1 is SGHAT, CDR2 FQDESV (reference sequence). The CDR3 has 11 amino acids. The CDR3 region has the DNA TGTGCCAGCAGCGATGGGACACCAGCTTTCTTT. Translated: CASSDGTPAFF.

The genes are TRBV7-8 and TRBJ1-6; no clear D. This CDR3 spans 15 amino acids. Germline V gene lookup returns CDR1 SGHVS and CDR2 FQNEAQ. V shed 3 bases and J shed 3 bases, with 9 bases lying between them. CDR3 region: CASSLSTDYNSPLHF. CDR3 nucleotide sequence: TGTGCCAGCAGCTTGAGCACTGACTATAATTCACCCCTCCACTTT.

The rearrangement links TRBV6-2 or TRBV6-3 to TRBJ2-1, with TRBD2 matching 7 bases. There are 16 residues in the CDR3. The junction had 5 bases not matched to a gene; V was cut back by 0 bases and J by 3 bases. CDR1 is MNHEY, CDR2 SVGEGT, per germline. For the CDR3, the DNA is TGTGCCAGCAGTTACTCTGCGGGGGTCATCTACAATGAGCAGTTCTTC. This encodes CASSYSAGVIYNEQFF.